These 12 T cell receptor beta chains share one sample of origin, sequenced in a study of shared clonotypes between healthy human individuals. This table comes from immunoSEQ multiplex PCR, and its TCRdb copy is limited to in-frame clones, with some not included. The sample lists millions of clones; just under 95% were seen once. The naive CD8 subset, CD45RO-negative cells positively selected for CCR7, excluded terminally differentiated effector memory CD45RA+ cells. Sequencing was done on a sample of naive CD8+ T cells sorted from blood. All receptors come from a man younger than 35 in good health.

V gene TRBV10-2 combines with J gene TRBJ2-1, with D uncertain. Per the germline V gene, CDR1 is WSHSY and CDR2 is SAAADI. V dropped 3 bases and J dropped 8 bases, with 17 bases sitting between them. CDR3 length: 15 amino acids. The CDR3 sequence: CASSDRLDGNHEQFF. The CDR3 nucleotides are TGCGCCAGCAGTGATCGTCTGGACGGAAACCATGAGCAGTTCTTC.

J is TRBJ2-5 and V is TRBV27, with D hard to call. The germline V gene encodes CDR1 MNHEY and CDR2 SMNVEV (reference sequence). This CDR3 is 13 amino acids long. Trimming shortened V by 6 bases and J by 0 bases, and 8 bases separated the two germline ends. The CDR3 spells CASSTLYQETQYF. DNA for the CDR3: TGTGCCAGCAGCACTTTGTACCAAGAGACCCAGTACTTC.

This chain connects TRBV5-4 to TRBJ2-3, with 10 nucleotides matching TRBD2. CDR3 length: 16 residues. CDR1 is SGHNT, CDR2 YYREEE, per germline (reference sequence). Unmatched junction bases numbered 5, after V lost 0 bases and J lost 4 bases. The DNA for the CDR3 is TGTGCCAGCAGCTTGGTGCCTAGCGGGGGACCAGATACGCAGTATTTT. Amino acid sequence: CASSLVPSGGPDTQYF. The whole variable domain, remainder taken from reference TRBV5-4 and TRBJ2-3, is ETGVTQSPTHLIKTRGQQVTLRCSSQSGHNTVSWYQQALGQGPQFIFQYYREEENGRGNFPPRFSGLQFPNYSSELNVNALELDDSALYLCASSLVPSGGPDTQYFGPGTRLTVL.

The V gene is TRBV4-3, the J gene TRBJ1-1; 9 nucleotides match TRBD1. The ends lost 2 bases at V and 5 bases at J; junction bases unmatched: 15. There are 18 residues in the CDR3. Germline V gene lookup returns CDR1 LGHNA and CDR2 YSLEER. The CDR3 coding sequence is TGCGCCAGCAGCCAACTCCCAGTCGGGACAGGGTTCTTGACTGAAGCTTTCTTT. As protein: CASSQLPVGTGFLTEAFF.

The chain couples TRBV7-6 to TRBJ2-5; perhaps TRBD2 as D (6 bases). The V gene's germline CDR1 is SGHVS and CDR2 FNYEAQ. This CDR3 region has 15 residues. Trimming took off 2 bases at V and 3 bases at J, with 13 bases between the two ends. DNA of the CDR3: TGTGCCAGCAGCTTACCGGGACTCGCGGAAGAGACCCAGTACTTC. It specifies CASSLPGLAEETQYF.

The chain joins TRBV9 to TRBJ2-7, with D hard to call. V lost 3 bases and J lost 7, with 14 bases in between. Germline V gene lookup returns CDR1 SGDLS and CDR2 YYNGEE. The CDR3 has 13 residues. The CDR3 spells CASSEMELGEQYF. The CDR3 region has the DNA TGTGCCAGCAGCGAGATGGAGTTGGGGGAGCAGTACTTC.

For this clone: At the DNA level, this CDR3 is encoded by other sequences in the same sample as well. This rearrangement joins TRBV30 to TRBJ1-5, with 7 bases fitting TRBD1. Germline V gene lookup returns CDR1 GTSNPN and CDR2 SVGIG (reference sequence). There are 15 residues in the CDR3. V lost 3 bases and J lost 0; bases outside the gene matches: 5. CDR3 sequence reads: CAWSLGTASNQPQHF. The DNA of the CDR3 is TGTGCCTGGAGCCTCGGGACAGCTAGCAATCAGCCCCAGCATTTT.

Details on this clone: Distinct nucleotide sequences in the sample also encode this CDR3. The V gene is TRBV7-3, the J gene TRBJ2-1; 9 positions agree with TRBD2. This CDR3 is 15 amino acids long. Germline assignment: CDR1 SGHTA and CDR2 FQGTGA. J was trimmed by 4 bases and V by 5 bases; bases with no gene match: 6. This CDR3 reads CASSISGGPYNEQFF. The CDR3 nucleotides read TGTGCCAGCAGCATAAGCGGGGGGCCTTACAATGAGCAGTTCTTC. The full variable domain, with the rest looked up from reference TRBV7-3 and TRBJ2-1, is GAGVSQTPSNKVTEKGKYVELRCDPISGHTALYWYRQSLGQGPEFLIYFQGTGAADDSGLPNDRFFAVRPEGSVSTLKIQRTERGDSAVYLCASSISGGPYNEQFFGPGTRLTVL.

Regarding this clone: At the DNA level, this CDR3 is encoded by other sequences in the same sample as well. The chain links TRBV6-5 to TRBJ2-7; no firm D call. This CDR3 is built from 11 residues. V shed 2 bases and J shed 6 bases, with 5 bases lying between them. Per the germline V gene, CDR1 is MNHEY and CDR2 is SVGAGI. The CDR3 is CASSYGSEQYF. CDR3 sequence (DNA): TGTGCCAGCAGTTACGGTTCCGAGCAGTACTTC.

The count of this clone is one. V gene TRBV9 combines with J gene TRBJ2-7; TRBD2 agrees at 9 bases. This CDR3 comprises 14 residues. The V gene's germline CDR1 is SGDLS and CDR2 YYNGEE. With V trimmed by 2 bases and J by 3 bases, 3 bases remained unmatched. The CDR3 sequence: CASSVSGSGYEQYF. The CDR3 DNA reads TGTGCCAGCAGCGTTAGCGGGAGTGGCTACGAGCAGTACTTC.

The chain recombines TRBV27 with TRBJ2-1; 9 bases match TRBD2. CDR1 is MNHEY, CDR2 SMNVEV, per germline (reference sequence). The CDR3 loop spans 16 amino acids. The V and J ends lost 6 bases and 6 bases, in that order; junction bases with no gene match: 12. CDR3 in amino acids: CASRPLASGRINEQFF. The CDR3 DNA is TGTGCCAGCAGGCCCCTCGCCAGCGGGAGGATCAATGAGCAGTTCTTC.

The V gene is TRBV6-5, the J gene TRBJ2-1; 9 bases line up with TRBD2. V lost 4 bases to trimming and J lost 6 bases; unmatched junction nucleotides: 4. The length of the CDR3 is 14 residues. Germline lookup yields CDR1 MNHEY and CDR2 SVGAGI. This chain's CDR3 is CASSLAGEVNEQFF. The CDR3 DNA reads TGTGCCAGCAGTTTAGCGGGAGAGGTCAATGAGCAGTTCTTC.